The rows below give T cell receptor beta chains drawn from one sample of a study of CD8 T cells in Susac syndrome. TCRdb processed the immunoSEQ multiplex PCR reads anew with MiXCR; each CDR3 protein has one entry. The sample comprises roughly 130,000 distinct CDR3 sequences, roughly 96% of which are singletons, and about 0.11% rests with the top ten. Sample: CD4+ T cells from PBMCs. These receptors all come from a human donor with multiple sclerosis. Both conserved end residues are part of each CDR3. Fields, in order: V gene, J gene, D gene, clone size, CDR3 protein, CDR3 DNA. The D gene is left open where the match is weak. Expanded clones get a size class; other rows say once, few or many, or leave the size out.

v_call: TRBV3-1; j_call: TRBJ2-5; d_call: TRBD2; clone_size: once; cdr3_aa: CASSQVGTSGRRETQYF; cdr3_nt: TGTGCCAGCAGCCAAGTGGGGACTAGCGGGAGGCGAGAGACCCAGTACTTC
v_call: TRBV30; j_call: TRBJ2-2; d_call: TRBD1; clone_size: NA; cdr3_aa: CAWTRGRTGELFF; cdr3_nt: TGTGCCTGGACGAGGGGGCGAACCGGGGAGCTGTTTTTT
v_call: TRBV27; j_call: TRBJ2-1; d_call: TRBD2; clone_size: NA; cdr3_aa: CASSWGTSGSNEQFF; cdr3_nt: TGTGCCAGCAGTTGGGGGACTAGCGGGAGCAATGAGCAGTTCTTC
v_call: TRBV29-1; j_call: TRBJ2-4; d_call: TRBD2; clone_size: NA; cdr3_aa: CSVGLAAGNIQYF; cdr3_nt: TGCAGCGTTGGACTAGCGGCGGGAAACATTCAGTACTTC
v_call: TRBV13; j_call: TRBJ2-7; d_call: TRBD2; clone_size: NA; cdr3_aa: CASSTRTSGTSYEQYF; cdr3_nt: TGTGCCAGCAGCACAAGGACTAGCGGGACCTCCTACGAGCAGTACTTC
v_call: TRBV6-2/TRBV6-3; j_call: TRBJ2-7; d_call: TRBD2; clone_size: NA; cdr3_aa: CASSHSGGPRRWEQYF; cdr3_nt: TGTGCCAGCAGCCACTCGGGAGGGCCTCGGCGATGGGAGCAGTACTTC
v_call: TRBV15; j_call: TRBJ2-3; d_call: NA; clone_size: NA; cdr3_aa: CATSSGWGGATDTQYF; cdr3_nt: TGTGCCACCAGCAGTGGCTGGGGAGGTGCCACAGATACGCAGTATTTT
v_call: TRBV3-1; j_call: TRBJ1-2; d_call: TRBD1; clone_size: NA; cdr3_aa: CASSQWDRGNGYTF; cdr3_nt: TGTGCCAGCAGCCAATGGGACAGGGGGAATGGCTACACCTTC
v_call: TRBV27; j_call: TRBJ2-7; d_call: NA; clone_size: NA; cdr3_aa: CASGSRSSYEQYF; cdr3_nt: TGTGCCAGCGGTTCCAGATCCTCCTACGAGCAGTACTTC
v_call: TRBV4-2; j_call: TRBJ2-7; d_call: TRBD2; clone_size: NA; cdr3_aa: CASSQGGTSGSRDEQYF; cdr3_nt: TGTGCCAGCAGCCAAGGAGGGACTAGCGGGAGTCGCGACGAGCAGTACTTC
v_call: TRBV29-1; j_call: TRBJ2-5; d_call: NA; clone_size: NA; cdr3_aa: CSVDRQRETQYF; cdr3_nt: TGCAGCGTTGACCGGCAGCGGGAGACCCAGTACTTC
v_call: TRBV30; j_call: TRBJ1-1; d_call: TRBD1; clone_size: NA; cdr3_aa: CARQAARQGEAFF; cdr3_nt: TGTGCCCGCCAAGCCGCAAGACAGGGTGAAGCTTTCTTT
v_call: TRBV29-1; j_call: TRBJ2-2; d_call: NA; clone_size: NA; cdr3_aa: CSVLRGGDTGELFF; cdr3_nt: TGCAGCGTTCTGCGTGGTGGGGACACCGGGGAGCTGTTTTTT
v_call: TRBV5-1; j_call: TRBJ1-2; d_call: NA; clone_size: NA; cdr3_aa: CASSSSTGTYGYTF; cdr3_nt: TGCGCCAGCAGCTCCTCGACAGGAACCTATGGCTACACCTTC
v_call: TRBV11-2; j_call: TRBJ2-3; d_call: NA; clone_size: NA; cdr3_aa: CASSSDRTDTQYF; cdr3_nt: TGTGCCAGCAGCTCGGACAGAACCGATACGCAGTATTTT
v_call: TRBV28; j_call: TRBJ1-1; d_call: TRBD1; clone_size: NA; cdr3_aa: CASSPGTERAFF; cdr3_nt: TGTGCCAGCAGCCCGGGGACAGAGCGGGCTTTCTTT
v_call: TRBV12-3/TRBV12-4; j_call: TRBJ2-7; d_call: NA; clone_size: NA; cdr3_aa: CASRTDGSSYEQYF; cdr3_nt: TGTGCCAGCAGAACGGACGGGAGCTCCTACGAGCAGTACTTC
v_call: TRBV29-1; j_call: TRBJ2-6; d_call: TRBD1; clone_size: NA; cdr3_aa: CSVPPHRGLSSGANVLTF; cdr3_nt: TGCAGCGTCCCCCCCCACAGGGGGCTTTCCTCTGGGGCCAACGTCCTGACTTTC
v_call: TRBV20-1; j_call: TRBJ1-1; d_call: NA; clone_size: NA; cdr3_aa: CSARIQGRSQKNTEAFF; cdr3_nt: TGCAGTGCTAGAATTCAGGGGCGGTCTCAGAAGAACACTGAAGCTTTCTTT
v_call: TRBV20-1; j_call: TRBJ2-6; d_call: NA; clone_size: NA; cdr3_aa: CSALPPANVLTF; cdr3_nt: TGCAGTGCTTTACCCCCTGCCAACGTCCTGACTTTC
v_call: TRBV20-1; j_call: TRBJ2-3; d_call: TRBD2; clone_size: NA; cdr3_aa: CSASGRGGLDTQYF; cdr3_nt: TGCAGTGCTAGTGGGCGGGGGGGCCTGGATACGCAGTATTTT
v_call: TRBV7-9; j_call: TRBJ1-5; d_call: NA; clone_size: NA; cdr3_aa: CASSTSNQPQHF; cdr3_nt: TGTGCCAGCAGCACGAGCAATCAGCCCCAGCATTTT
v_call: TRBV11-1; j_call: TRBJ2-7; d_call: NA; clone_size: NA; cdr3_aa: CASSQMGQPPYEQYF; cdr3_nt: TGTGCCAGCAGCCAAATGGGGCAGCCACCCTACGAGCAGTACTTC
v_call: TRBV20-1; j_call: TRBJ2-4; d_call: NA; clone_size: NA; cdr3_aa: CSAGARENIQYF; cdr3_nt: TGCAGTGCTGGTGCGAGAGAAAACATTCAGTACTTC
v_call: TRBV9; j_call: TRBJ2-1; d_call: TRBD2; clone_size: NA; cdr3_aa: CASSVQLAGIYNEQFF; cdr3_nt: TGTGCCAGCAGCGTCCAACTAGCGGGCATATACAATGAGCAGTTCTTC
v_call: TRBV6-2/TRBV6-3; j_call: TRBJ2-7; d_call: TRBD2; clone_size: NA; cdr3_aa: CASSYWASGSYEQYF; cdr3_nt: TGTGCCAGCAGTTACTGGGCTAGCGGGAGTTACGAGCAGTACTTC
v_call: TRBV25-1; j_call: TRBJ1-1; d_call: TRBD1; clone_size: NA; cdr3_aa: CASIQAAGQGMNTEAFF; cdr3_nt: TGTGCCAGCATCCAAGCGGCGGGACAGGGGATGAACACTGAAGCTTTCTTT
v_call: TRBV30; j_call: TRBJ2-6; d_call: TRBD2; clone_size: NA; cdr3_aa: CAWSVRGLAGGSHFSGANVLTF; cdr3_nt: TGTGCCTGGAGTGTACGGGGACTAGCGGGGGGTTCTCACTTCTCTGGGGCCAACGTCCTGACTTTC
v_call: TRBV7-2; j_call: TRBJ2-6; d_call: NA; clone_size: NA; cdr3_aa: CASSSSGTGANVLTF; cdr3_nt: TGTGCCAGCAGCTCCTCAGGGACTGGGGCCAACGTCCTGACTTTC
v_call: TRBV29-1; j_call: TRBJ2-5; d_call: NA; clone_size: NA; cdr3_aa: CSVAELQETQYF; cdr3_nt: TGCAGCGTTGCCGAGTTGCAAGAGACCCAGTACTTC
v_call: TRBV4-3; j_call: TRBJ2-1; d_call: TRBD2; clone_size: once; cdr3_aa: CASSPSLTSGGLRSYNEQFF; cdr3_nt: TGCGCCAGCAGCCCGAGTTTGACTAGCGGGGGCCTAAGGTCCTACAATGAGCAGTTCTTC
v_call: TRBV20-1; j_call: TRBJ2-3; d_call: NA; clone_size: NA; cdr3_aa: CSARALAVTDTQYF; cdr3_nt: TGCAGTGCTAGGGCGCTAGCCGTCACAGATACGCAGTATTTT
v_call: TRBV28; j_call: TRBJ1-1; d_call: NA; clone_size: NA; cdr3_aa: CASKVNTEAFF; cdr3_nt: TGTGCCAGCAAAGTGAACACTGAAGCTTTCTTT
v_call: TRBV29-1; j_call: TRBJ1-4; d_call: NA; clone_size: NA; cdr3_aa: CSVTPRDADEKLFF; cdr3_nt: TGCAGCGTTACCCCCCGGGACGCCGATGAAAAACTGTTTTTT
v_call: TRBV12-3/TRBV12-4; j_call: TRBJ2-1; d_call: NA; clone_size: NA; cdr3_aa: CASSLRGTNYNEQFF; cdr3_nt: TGTGCCAGCAGCCTAAGGGGGACCAATTACAATGAGCAGTTCTTC
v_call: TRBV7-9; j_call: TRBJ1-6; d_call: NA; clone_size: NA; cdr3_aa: CASSLEGNSPLHF; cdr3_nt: TGTGCCAGCAGCTTAGAAGGGAATTCACCCCTCCACTTT
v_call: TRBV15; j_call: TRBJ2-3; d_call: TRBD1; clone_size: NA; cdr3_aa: CATSRGQGADTQYF; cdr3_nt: TGTGCCACCAGCAGAGGACAGGGCGCAGATACGCAGTATTTT
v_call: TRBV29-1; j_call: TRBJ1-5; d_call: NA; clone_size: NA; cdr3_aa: CSAVSGNQPQHF; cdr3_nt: TGCAGCGCAGTCAGTGGGAATCAGCCCCAGCATTTT
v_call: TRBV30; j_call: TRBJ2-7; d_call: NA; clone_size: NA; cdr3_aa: CAWSKFTLSSYEQYF; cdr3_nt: TGTGCCTGGAGTAAATTTACTCTGAGCTCCTACGAGCAGTACTTC
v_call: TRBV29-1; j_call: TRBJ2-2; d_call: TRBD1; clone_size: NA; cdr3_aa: CSAGQGSPTGELFF; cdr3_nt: TGCAGCGCCGGACAGGGAAGTCCCACCGGGGAGCTGTTTTTT
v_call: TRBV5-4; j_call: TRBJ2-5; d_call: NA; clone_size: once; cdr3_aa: CASSLEGRETQYF; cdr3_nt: TGTGCCAGCAGCTTGGAGGGCCGAGAGACCCAGTACTTC
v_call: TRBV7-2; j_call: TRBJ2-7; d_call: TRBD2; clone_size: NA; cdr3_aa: CASSSRSGRSNAEQYF; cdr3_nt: TGTGCCAGCAGCTCCCGGAGCGGGAGATCTAACGCCGAGCAGTACTTC
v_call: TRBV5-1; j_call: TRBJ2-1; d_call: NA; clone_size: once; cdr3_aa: CASSFGTTPSYNEQFF; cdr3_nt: TGCGCCAGCAGCTTCGGAACCACCCCCTCCTACAATGAGCAGTTCTTC
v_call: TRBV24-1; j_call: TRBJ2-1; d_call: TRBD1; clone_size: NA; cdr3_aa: CATSNRGADNEQFF; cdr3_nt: TGTGCCACCAGTAACAGGGGGGCAGACAATGAGCAGTTCTTC
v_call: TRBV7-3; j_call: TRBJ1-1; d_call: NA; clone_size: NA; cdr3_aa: CASSPQPNTEAFF; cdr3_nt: TGTGCCAGCAGCCCCCAGCCGAACACTGAAGCTTTCTTT
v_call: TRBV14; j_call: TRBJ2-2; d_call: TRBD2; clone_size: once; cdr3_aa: CASSQLMRGTGELFF; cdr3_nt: TGTGCCAGCAGCCAACTTATGCGGGGGACCGGGGAGCTGTTTTTT
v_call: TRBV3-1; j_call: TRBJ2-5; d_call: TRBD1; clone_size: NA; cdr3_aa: CASSRDSKRLETQYF; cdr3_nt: TGTGCCAGCAGTCGGGACAGCAAGAGATTAGAGACCCAGTACTTC
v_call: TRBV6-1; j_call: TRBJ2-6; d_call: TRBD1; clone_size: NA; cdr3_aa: CASSQFGGQGSYSGANVLTF; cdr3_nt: TGTGCCAGCAGTCAATTCGGGGGACAGGGCTCTTACTCTGGGGCCAACGTCCTGACTTTC
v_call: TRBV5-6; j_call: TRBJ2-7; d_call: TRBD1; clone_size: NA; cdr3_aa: CASSFYRDRGEQYF; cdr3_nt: TGTGCCAGCAGCTTTTACCGGGACAGGGGCGAGCAGTACTTC
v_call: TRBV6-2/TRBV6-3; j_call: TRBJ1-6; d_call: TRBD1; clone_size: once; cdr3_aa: CASSLQGGASPLHF; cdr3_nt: TGTGCCAGCAGCCTACAGGGGGGAGCATCACCCCTCCACTTT
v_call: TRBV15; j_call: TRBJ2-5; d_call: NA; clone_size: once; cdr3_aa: CATSRDETTQYF; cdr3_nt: TGTGCCACCAGCAGAGATGAGACGACCCAGTACTTC
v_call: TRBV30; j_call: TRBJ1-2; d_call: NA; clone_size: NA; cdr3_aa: CAWTLGASGGYTF; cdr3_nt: TGTGCCTGGACCCTAGGGGCGTCCGGGGGCTACACCTTC
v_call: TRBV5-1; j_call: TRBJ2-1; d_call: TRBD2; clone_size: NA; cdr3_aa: CASSLRAGGNNEQFF; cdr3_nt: TGCGCCAGCAGCTTAAGAGCGGGAGGAAACAATGAGCAGTTCTTC
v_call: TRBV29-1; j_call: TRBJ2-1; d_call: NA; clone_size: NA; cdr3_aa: CSVERVGGAQGGNEQFF; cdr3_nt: TGCAGCGTTGAGAGGGTAGGGGGGGCGCAAGGAGGGAATGAGCAGTTCTTC
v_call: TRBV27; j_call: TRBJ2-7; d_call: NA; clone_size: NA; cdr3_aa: CASSSFGTVSSYEQYF; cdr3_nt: TGTGCCAGCAGCTCGTTTGGGACGGTGAGCTCCTACGAGCAGTACTTC